These T cell receptor beta chains were read from a single sample in a study of cytomegalovirus exposure and HLA in healthy donors. Measured with immunoSEQ multiplex PCR; TCRdb has only the in-frame clones, and not every one. Altogether 150,000 to 200,000 clones are present, approximately 80% being singletons, with the ten largest covering about 1.4%. The source material was PBMCs. The receptors derive from a girl aged 5-17 years in good health and CMV-seropositive. CDR3s leave out the opening cysteine and the closing phenylalanine or tryptophan.

14	TRBV18	TRBJ1-2	ASSPPAGLIVYGYT
11	TRBV7-7	TRBJ2-1	ASSLGGGSEQF
13	TRBV9	TRBJ1-3	ASSVVGGPGNTIY
13	TRBV19	TRBJ2-1	ASSARLAPYNEQF
14	TRBV6-5	TRBJ1-5	ASSSRRGASNQPQH
13	TRBV5-1	TRBJ2-1	ASSLDERGGNEQF
10	TRBV18	TRBJ1-2	ASSLTGDGYT
14	TRBV27	TRBJ2-7	ASSLSRTPETPEQY
14	TRBV7-9	TRBJ2-1	ASSPKGTSGKREQF
10	TRBV29-1	TRBJ2-2	SVETSGGELF
11	TRBV6-5	TRBJ1-5	ASSYSRGQPQH
11	TRBV30	TRBJ2-3	AWSVRGPATQY
14	TRBV15	TRBJ2-6	ATSRDPGSGANVLT
13	TRBV10-3	TRBJ1-1	AIRRQSTMNTEAF
12	TRBV27	TRBJ2-7	ASSLGTRRPEQY
13	TRBV7-9	TRBJ2-7	ASSFTGNSVDEQY
12	TRBV9	TRBJ1-2	ASSVAGTYYGYT
14	TRBV25-1	TRBJ2-5	ASSEEKGNAGETQY
13	TRBV5-4	TRBJ2-1	ASSMGLAANNEQF
13	TRBV27	TRBJ1-4	ASSFLPGDREKLF
12	TRBV7-2	TRBJ2-7	ASTRTSGSYEQY
10	TRBV30	TRBJ2-2	AFTPNTGELF
15	TRBV19	TRBJ1-5	ASRPYFEAPVDQPQH
11	TRBV4-2	TRBJ1-2	ASTATGGDGYT
15	TRBV4-1	TRBJ1-4	ASSHVPGQGLFGKLF
13	TRBV5-1	.	ASSLLTGAFDEQY
13	TRBV5-4	TRBJ2-1	ASSQDRAYWAEQF
13	TRBV15	TRBJ1-2	ATSRIPRDSYGYT
13	TRBV6-5	TRBJ2-3	ASSYWSGSTDTQY
14	TRBV11-1	TRBJ2-5	ASSQGLAGGKETQY
11	TRBV11-3	TRBJ2-3	ASSSGTVGTQY
14	TRBV4-1	TRBJ2-3	ASSLRQGVRTDTQY